The 26 T cell receptor beta chains listed next were all sequenced from one sample in a study of healthy donors' naive CD4 and CD8 T cells. Starting from 450 to 550 ng of total RNA, TCR libraries were made with linear amplification. A single record per CDR3 protein comes from TCRdb applying MiXCR to the reads. Here the sample spans approximately 180,000 distinct CDR3 sequences, about 70% being singletons. The sample consisted of naive CD4+ and CD8+ T cells sorted from blood, pooled from several donors. All receptors derive from a pool of human donors in good health; the sample pools cells from several healthy donors.

CDR3 DNA sequence: TGTGCCAGCAGCCAGACTAGCGGGCACTCCTACGAGCAGTACTTC. It encodes CASSQTSGHSYEQYF. This sequence joins TRBV4-2 and TRBJ2-7; 10 nucleotides agree with TRBD2. CDR1 and CDR2 from the germline V gene are LGHNA and YNFKEQ. J was trimmed by 0 bases and V by 3 bases; bases with no gene match: 2. This CDR3 region has 15 residues.

This chain links TRBV6-1 with TRBJ1-6; possible D gene TRBD1, 5 bases. V lost 6 bases and J 5 bases, leaving 20 bases between the germline ends. The CDR3 is made up of 17 amino acids. CDR1 MNHNS and CDR2 SASEGT come from the germline V gene. This CDR3 reads CASSDSRGWANNSPLHF. The CDR3 coding sequence is TGTGCCAGCAGCGACTCCCGGGGGTGGGCGAATAATTCACCCCTCCACTTT.

The rearrangement uses TRBV29-1 and TRBJ2-1, with 10 bases aligning to TRBD2. CDR1 and CDR2 from the germline V gene are SQVTM and ANQGSEA. This CDR3 contains 17 residues. V shed 6 bases, J shed 5 bases, and the junction held 16 bases outside the gene matches. In nucleotides, the CDR3 is TGCAGCGTGTTGGCCTCGGAGGCAGCGGGAGGGAACAATGAGCAGTTCTTC. Protein product: CSVLASEAAGGNNEQFF.

The V gene is TRBV4-3, the J gene TRBJ1-1; TRBD1 aligns across 8 bases. CDR3 length: 17 residues. Looked up from germline, CDR1 is LGHNA and CDR2 is YSLEER. V lost 1 base, J lost 1 base, and 8 bases stayed unmatched. Here the CDR3 DNA reads TGCGCCAGCAGCCAAGGGGCAGGGGGCGAGACGAACACTGAAGCTTTCTTT. Translation: CASSQGAGGETNTEAFF.

The chain carries TRBV29-1 and TRBJ2-7, with TRBD1 matching 10 bases. CDR1 is SQVTM and CDR2 is ANQGSEA in the germline V gene. This CDR3 comprises 17 residues. V lost 7 bases, J lost 0 bases, and 15 bases stayed unmatched. CDR3 region: CSADLGQGTSSSYEQYF. DNA of the CDR3: TGCAGCGCCGACCTGGGACAGGGGACATCGAGCTCCTACGAGCAGTACTTC.

The chain recombines TRBV29-1 with TRBJ2-1, with 11 bases that match TRBD2. With V trimmed by 1 base and J by 3 bases, 5 bases remained unmatched. The CDR3 length is 16 residues. The V gene's germline CDR1 is SQVTM and CDR2 ANQGSEA. Written as DNA, the CDR3 is TGCAGCGTTGAAGGAGGGGGACTAGCGGTCTACAATGAGCAGTTCTTC. Translation gives CSVEGGGLAVYNEQFF.

This clonotype came up a few times. The gene calls are TRBV7-8 and TRBJ2-5; 8 bases are a match to TRBD1. The trim removed 6 bases at V and 5 bases at J, leaving 8 bases unmatched. There are 14 residues in the CDR3. CDR1 and CDR2 (germline): SGHVS, FQNEAQ. The CDR3 nucleotides are TGTGCCAGCAGGATAATACAGGGGGAGGAGACCCAGTACTTC. Translation gives CASRIIQGEETQYF.

The V gene is TRBV6-6, the J gene TRBJ2-7; D tentatively fits TRBD1 or TRBD2 (5 bases each). This CDR3 region has 15 residues. Germline loops: CDR1 MNHNY, CDR2 SVGAGI (reference sequence). Trimming shortened V by 1 base and J by 0 bases, and 10 bases separated the two germline ends. This CDR3 reads CASSYLGDSSYEQYF. CDR3 DNA: TGTGCCAGCAGTTACTTGGGAGACAGCTCCTACGAGCAGTACTTC.

This clonotype was counted only a few times. CDR3 loop: CAGHVEGATYEQYF. The CDR3 nucleotides read TGTGCCGGACATGTCGAGGGGGCCACCTACGAGCAGTACTTC. The rearrangement joins TRBV30 to TRBJ2-7, with 7 nucleotides matching TRBD1. The V segment lost 8 bases and the J segment 2 bases; nucleotides outside the gene matches: 12. This CDR3 comprises 14 residues. CDR1 is GTSNPN and CDR2 is SVGIG in the germline V gene (reference sequence).

This sequence joins TRBV6-2 or TRBV6-3 and TRBJ1-1; no definite D call. This CDR3 contains 17 residues. Germline CDR1 and CDR2: MNHEY and SVGEGT. The germline V and J ends were trimmed by 1 base and 5 bases, with 20 bases remaining between them. The CDR3 DNA reads TGTGCCAGCAGTTACTTAAGTCTGGCAGTCCGGGGAACTGAAGCTTTCTTT. Its translation is CASSYLSLAVRGTEAFF.

This clonotype was counted a few times. The chain combines TRBV19 with TRBJ1-5; possibly TRBD1 for D (6 bases). Germline V CDR1 and CDR2: LNHDA, SQIVND (reference sequence). The CDR3 runs 18 residues. V gave up 9 bases and J gave up 2 bases, with 26 bases separating them. The CDR3 nucleotides are TGTGCCAGACTAAGTATCCGTAACAGGGAGGGGGGCAATCAGCCCCAGCATTTT. Its protein is CARLSIRNREGGNQPQHF.

V is TRBV29-1 and J is TRBJ2-1; 8 bases are shared with TRBD2. CDR1 is SQVTM, CDR2 ANQGSEA, per germline. Germline trimming cut 8 bases from V and 2 bases from J; bases unmatched to any gene: 5. The CDR3 totals 13 residues. CDR3 sequence (DNA): TGCAGCACCATAGCGGGAACCTACAATGAGCAGTTCTTC. It encodes CSTIAGTYNEQFF.

This clonotype was counted a single time. V usage is TRBV29-1 and J usage is TRBJ2-3; no reliable D call. CDR1 and CDR2 (germline): SQVTM, ANQGSEA. Trimming left V 7 bases short and J 1 base short, with 15 bases between. The CDR3 extends over 14 amino acids. The CDR3 DNA reads TGCAGCGCCAGTTCCGGGTTGGGCACAGATACGCAGTATTTT. Its protein product is CSASSGLGTDTQYF.

The CDR3 loop is CSVDRTAYNEQFF. CDR3 DNA sequence: TGCAGCGTTGATAGGACAGCTTACAATGAGCAGTTCTTC. The rearrangement uses TRBV29-1 and TRBJ2-1; D might be TRBD1 (6 bases). Germline V CDR1 and CDR2: SQVTM, ANQGSEA. This CDR3 region has 13 residues. The ends were cut back, 3 bases at V and 4 bases at J, with 10 bases in the middle.

The chain recombines TRBV19 with TRBJ1-5; no firm D call. Trimming removed 4 bases at V and 4 bases at J, with 17 bases between. The CDR3 loop spans 16 amino acids. Germline CDR1 LNHDA, CDR2 SQIVND (reference sequence). CDR3 in amino acids: CASSTFFGRSNQPQHF. The DNA of the CDR3 is TGTGCCAGTAGTACTTTTTTCGGCAGGTCGAATCAGCCCCAGCATTTT.

V gene TRBV19 combines with J gene TRBJ1-1, with TRBD1 matching over 8 bases. There are 13 residues in the CDR3. The germline V gene encodes CDR1 LNHDA and CDR2 SQIVND (reference sequence). V trimming: 10 bases; J trimming: 1 base; junction bases outside the gene matches: 5. In nucleotides, the CDR3 is TGTGCCATCCGGACAGGGAGGAACACTGAAGCTTTCTTT. Its protein product is CAIRTGRNTEAFF.

V and J are TRBV29-1 and TRBJ2-3, with a tentative D call TRBD1 (6 bases). This CDR3 contains 13 residues. Trimming pared 4 bases from V and 3 bases from J, leaving 11 bases between. Germline V gene lookup returns CDR1 SQVTM and CDR2 ANQGSEA. CDR3 residues: CSVAGARTDTQYF. CDR3 DNA: TGCAGCGTTGCAGGGGCTAGAACAGATACGCAGTATTTT.

V gene TRBV7-2 combines with J gene TRBJ2-5, with 12 positions matching TRBD2. CDR3 length: 16 residues. Germline CDR1 is SGHTA and CDR2 is FQGNSA. V dropped 5 bases and J dropped 5; count of bases not matched to a gene: 9. The CDR3, as DNA: TGTGCCAGCAGCCACCGCAGGACTAGCGGGAAGGAGACCCAGTACTTC. This translates into CASSHRRTSGKETQYF.

This chain links TRBV6-2 or TRBV6-3 with TRBJ2-2; TRBD2 matches 11 bases. The CDR3 contains 18 residues. Germline CDR1 and CDR2: MNHEY and SVGEGT. With V trimmed by 1 base and J by 2 bases, 6 bases remained unmatched. CDR3 sequence: CASSYLASGGTNTGELFF. CDR3 nucleotide sequence: TGTGCCAGCAGTTACTTGGCTAGCGGGGGGACCAACACCGGGGAGCTGTTTTTT.

The sample holds a few counts of this clonotype. V is TRBV19 and J is TRBJ2-1, with TRBD1 identical over 8 bases. The germline V gene encodes CDR1 LNHDA and CDR2 SQIVND (reference sequence). With 4 bases clipped from V and 8 bases from J, the junction kept 1 base outside the gene matches. The CDR3 length is 12 residues. The CDR3 nucleotides read TGTGCCAGTAGTAGGGACAGGTATGAGCAGTTCTTC. Its protein product is CASSRDRYEQFF.

The chain links TRBV29-1 to TRBJ1-2; no firm D call. The V and J ends lost 5 bases and 3 bases respectively, with 10 bases between them. Germline CDR1 SQVTM, CDR2 ANQGSEA. The CDR3 sequence is 12 residues long. CDR3 in DNA: TGCAGCGTTCGCGCGGACTACTATGGCTACACCTTC. Protein product: CSVRADYYGYTF.

DNA for the CDR3: TGTGCCAGTAGTATAAGGCTTTCTGCTTTCTTT. Translated: CASSIRLSAFF. The chain has TRBV19 and TRBJ1-1; D is undetermined. Per the germline V gene, CDR1 is LNHDA and CDR2 is SQIVND (reference sequence). The V end lost 2 bases, the J end lost 11 bases, and 9 bases lay between the germline ends. The CDR3 has 11 amino acids.

The chain has TRBV27 and TRBJ2-7; 8 bases are a match to TRBD2. V trimming: 4 bases; J trimming: 6 bases; junction bases outside the gene matches: 8. CDR3 length: 14 residues. Germline CDR1 and CDR2: MNHEY and SMNVEV (reference sequence). The CDR3 nucleotides are TGTGCCAGCAGTTATAAGCGGGAGTCCCGCGAGCAGTACTTC. Translated: CASSYKRESREQYF.

This chain connects TRBV5-5 to TRBJ2-1; perhaps TRBD1 as D (5 bases). This CDR3 is 12 amino acids long. Trimming shortened V by 0 bases and J by 9 bases, and 7 bases separated the two germline ends. The germline CDR1 and CDR2 sequences are SGHKS and YYEKEE (reference sequence). The CDR3 protein is CASSLVGAEQFF. The CDR3 DNA reads as TGTGCCAGCAGCTTGGTAGGGGCTGAGCAGTTCTTC.

The V call is TRBV10-3, the J call TRBJ1-2; 8 nucleotides match TRBD1. This CDR3 contains 13 residues. Trimming took 6 bases from V and 8 from J; bases not matched to a gene: 8. Germline loops: CDR1 ENHRY, CDR2 SYGVKD. CDR3 loop: CAISLQGAGGYTF. In DNA form, the CDR3 reads TGTGCCATCAGCCTCCAGGGGGCTGGGGGCTACACCTTC.

The rearrangement links TRBV6-5 to TRBJ1-1, with D possibly TRBD1 on 6 matching bases. V gave up 2 bases and J gave up 0 bases, with 10 bases separating them. The germline CDR1 and CDR2 sequences are MNHEY and SVGAGI. The CDR3 loop spans 15 amino acids. CDR3 in DNA: TGTGCCAGCAGTTACCAGGGGTCCATGAACACTGAAGCTTTCTTT. This sequence encodes CASSYQGSMNTEAFF.